The 4 T cell receptor beta chains below were found in one sample sequenced in a study of T cell changes during pregnancy in multiple sclerosis. Clones were sequenced by immunoSEQ multiplex PCR, and TCRdb holds only the in-frame ones, with some missing. The data contain 100,000 or so clones, roughly nine tenths of them singletons. The material was peripheral blood, obtained in the second trimester of pregnancy. The receptors here all came from a female donor in good health, enrolled as a control in a pregnancy study.

Only one count was recorded for this clone. CDR3 amino acids: CASTIWGQGTDGYTF. The CDR3 bases are TGTGCCAGTACCATTTGGGGACAGGGAACGGATGGCTACACCTTC. This rearrangement joins TRBV19 to TRBJ1-2; 9 bases are a match to TRBD1. From germline, CDR1 is LNHDA and CDR2 SQIVND (reference sequence). CDR3 length: 15 residues. J was trimmed by 6 bases and V by 7 bases; bases with no gene match: 12.

The chain is built from TRBV5-1 and TRBJ2-1; TRBD2 aligns across 9 bases. Germline values: CDR1 SGHRS, CDR2 YFSETQ. With V trimmed by 0 bases and J by 5 bases, 3 bases remained unmatched. The CDR3 is made up of 15 amino acids. CDR3 nucleotide sequence: TGCGCCAGCAGCTTGGCTAGCGGGGCAAACAATGAGCAGTTCTTC. Amino acid sequence: CASSLASGANNEQFF.

The chain combines TRBV28 with TRBJ2-7; weak D call: TRBD2 (6 bases). The CDR3 consists of 13 residues. From germline, CDR1 is MDHEN and CDR2 SYDVKM. Trimming stripped 8 bases from V and 0 bases from J, with 11 bases between. The CDR3 loop reads CASEEGISYEQYF. DNA for the CDR3: TGTGCCAGCGAGGAGGGAATCTCCTACGAGCAGTACTTC.

This rearrangement joins TRBV4-1 to TRBJ1-4; perhaps TRBD1 as D (6 bases). The CDR3 has 15 residues. The germline CDR1 and CDR2 sequences are MGHRA and YSYEKL. The ends were cut back, 0 bases at V and 8 bases at J, with 13 bases in the middle. The CDR3 loop reads CASSQDDGQLEKLFF. The DNA for the CDR3 is TGCGCCAGCAGCCAAGATGATGGACAGTTAGAAAAACTGTTTTTT.